Listed below are T cell receptor beta chains from one sample, sequenced in a study of blood T cell repertoires in COVID-19. The table came from immunoSEQ multiplex PCR; TCRdb's copy has only in-frame clones and leaves some out. The sample holds a few hundred thousand clones; less than 90% are singletons and the top ten take just over 8%. Sequenced sample: PBMCs or T cells enriched from blood (not recorded which). The receptors originated from a woman aged 55-70 years who had recovered from COVID-19. Each CDR3 is given with its conserved first and last residue. The D gene is left open where the match is weak. Size tells how often a clone was seen (once, few, many) or the class of an expanded clone, and some rows leave it out.

D: -; size: -; V: TRBV11-2; J: TRBJ2-2; CDR3: CASSPRGGLGSGELFF; DNA: TGTGCCAGCAGCCCCCGCGGGGGCCTAGGTTCCGGGGAGCTGTTTTTT
D: -; size: -; V: TRBV4-1; J: TRBJ1-1; CDR3: CASSPSTGTTNTEAFF; DNA: TGCGCCAGCAGCCCGAGCACAGGGACGACGAACACTGAAGCTTTCTTT
D: TRBD2; size: -; V: TRBV2; J: TRBJ2-2; CDR3: CASSEAGGVVPGELFF; DNA: TGTGCCAGCAGTGAGGCGGGGGGTGTCGTTCCCGGGGAGCTGTTTTTT
D: -; size: many; V: TRBV28; J: TRBJ1-4; CDR3: CATLGGLGGRKLFF; DNA: TGTGCCACCCTCGGGGGCTTGGGAGGGCGAAAACTGTTTTTT
D: -; size: -; V: TRBV9; J: TRBJ2-7; CDR3: CASSAGFEQYF; DNA: TGTGCCAGCAGCGCCGGGTTCGAGCAGTACTTC
D: -; size: -; V: TRBV12-3/TRBV12-4; J: TRBJ2-7; CDR3: CASSLQGIYEQYF; DNA: TGTGCCAGCAGTTTACAGGGGATCTACGAGCAGTACTTC
D: -; size: -; V: TRBV6-1; J: TRBJ1-6; CDR3: CASSEGRGGWASYNSPLHF; DNA: TGTGCCAGCAGTGAAGGACGCGGGGGGTGGGCGTCCTATAATTCACCCCTCCACTTT
D: TRBD1; size: -; V: TRBV4-1; J: TRBJ2-3; CDR3: CASSDGQVPQYF; DNA: TGCGCCAGCAGCGACGGACAGGTCCCGCAGTATTTT
D: -; size: -; V: TRBV2; J: TRBJ1-5; CDR3: CASSFPKWGSNQPQHF; DNA: TGTGCCAGCAGTTTTCCTAAGTGGGGCAGCAATCAGCCCCAGCATTTT
D: -; size: once; V: TRBV5-1; J: TRBJ1-1; CDR3: CASSLTASMNTEAFF; DNA: TGCGCCAGCAGCTTGACAGCCAGTATGAACACTGAAGCTTTCTTT
D: -; size: -; V: TRBV18; J: TRBJ2-3; CDR3: CASSPGSTTDTQYF; DNA: TGTGCCAGCTCACCCGGATCGACAACAGATACGCAGTATTTT
D: -; size: -; V: TRBV27; J: TRBJ2-4; CDR3: CASSSRQELGQNIQYF; DNA: TGTGCCAGCAGTTCCCGACAGGAGTTAGGCCAAAACATTCAGTACTTC
D: -; size: -; V: TRBV7-2; J: TRBJ1-5; CDR3: CASSLTRTTANQPQHF; DNA: TGTGCCAGCAGCTTAACACGGACAACCGCCAATCAGCCCCAGCATTTT
D: -; size: -; V: TRBV4-1; J: TRBJ2-7; CDR3: CASSQEWGGAPRFEQYF; DNA: TGCGCCAGCAGCCAAGAGTGGGGGGGCGCCCCACGTTTCGAGCAGTACTTC
D: -; size: -; V: TRBV29-1; J: TRBJ2-3; CDR3: CSVRSGPDTQYF; DNA: TGCAGCGTCCGATCAGGGCCAGATACGCAGTATTTT
D: -; size: -; V: TRBV11-2; J: TRBJ1-1; CDR3: CASSLDRDRPNTEAFF; DNA: TGTGCCAGCAGCTTAGACCGAGACAGACCGAACACTGAAGCTTTCTTT
D: -; size: -; V: TRBV10-3; J: TRBJ2-1; CDR3: CAISESEGHSYNEQFF; DNA: TGTGCCATCAGTGAGTCGGAGGGGCACTCCTACAATGAGCAGTTCTTC
D: -; size: once; V: TRBV11-3; J: TRBJ2-7; CDR3: CASSSPRPDRISSYEQYF; DNA: TGTGCCAGCAGCTCGCCCCGTCCCGACAGGATAAGCTCCTACGAGCAGTACTTC
D: TRBD1; size: -; V: TRBV18; J: TRBJ1-1; CDR3: CASSPGTGVNTEAFF; DNA: TGTGCCAGCTCACCAGGGACAGGGGTGAACACTGAAGCTTTCTTT
D: -; size: -; V: TRBV4-1; J: TRBJ1-1; CDR3: CASSQVALESLTEAFF; DNA: TGCGCCAGCAGCCAAGTCGCCCTCGAGTCTCTGACTGAAGCTTTCTTT
D: -; size: -; V: TRBV30; J: TRBJ1-2; CDR3: CAWSGSGIVGYTF; DNA: TGTGCCTGGAGTGGGTCAGGAATCGTCGGCTACACCTTC
D: -; size: -; V: TRBV6-6; J: TRBJ1-4; CDR3: CASRTRSRANEKLFF; DNA: TGTGCCAGCAGGACAAGGTCGAGGGCTAATGAAAAACTGTTTTTT
D: TRBD1; size: once; V: TRBV5-6; J: TRBJ1-3; CDR3: CASSFGDRDSGNTIYF; DNA: TGTGCCAGCAGCTTCGGAGACAGGGACTCTGGAAACACCATATATTTT
D: -; size: -; V: TRBV12-3/TRBV12-4; J: TRBJ1-1; CDR3: CASARAPEAFF; DNA: TGTGCCAGCGCCAGGGCCCCTGAAGCTTTCTTT